Shown below are 21 T cell receptor beta chains from a single sample sequenced in a study of T cell responses to AZD1222 COVID-19 vaccine. The repertoire was sequenced with immunoSEQ multiplex PCR; TCRdb's copy has only in-frame clones and lacks some. The sample consists of roughly 150,000 clones, around 88% of them appearing once. The input for sequencing was peripheral blood, taken on day 0 of MenACWY control vaccination. These receptors were taken from an adult in good health.

This chain uses TRBV3-1 (or the pseudogene TRBV3-2) with TRBJ1-5, with D perhaps TRBD1 (6 bases). The CDR3 extends over 15 amino acids. Between the trimmed V and J ends, which lost 0 bases and 1 base, there was a span of 7 bases. In germline, CDR1 is LGHDT, CDR2 YNNKEL (reference sequence). The CDR3 region is CASSQDTGSNQPQHF. The CDR3 coding sequence is TGTGCCAGCAGCCAAGATACAGGGAGCAATCAGCCCCAGCATTTT.

The rearrangement uses TRBV5-4 and TRBJ2-1; TRBD1 matches at 7 bases. Germline V lookup: CDR1 SGHNT, CDR2 YYREEE (reference sequence). The CDR3 has 15 amino acids. V was pared by 3 bases and J by 8 bases, with 11 bases of the junction left unmatched. Written as DNA, the CDR3 is TGTGCCAGCAGCTCTCGACAGGGTCTGTGGGATGAGCAGTTCTTC. Protein product: CASSSRQGLWDEQFF. Full variable domain (rest looked up from reference TRBV5-4 and TRBJ2-1): ETGVTQSPTHLIKTRGQQVTLRCSSQSGHNTVSWYQQALGQGPQFIFQYYREEENGRGNFPPRFSGLQFPNYSSELNVNALELDDSALYLCASSSRQGLWDEQFFGPGTRLTVL.

The chain carries TRBV7-2 and TRBJ1-2; D call uncertain. The ends were cut back, 1 base at V and 6 bases at J, with 9 bases in the middle. This CDR3 contains 13 residues. Germline values: CDR1 SGHTA, CDR2 FQGNSA. The CDR3 DNA reads as TGTGCCAGCAGCTTAGTAAGTGAAAATGGCTACACCTTC. The encoded protein is CASSLVSENGYTF.

This clone was seen a single time. The V call is TRBV27, the J call TRBJ1-1, with 9 bases lining up with TRBD1. The CDR3 covers 14 residues. The germline V gene has CDR1 MNHEY and CDR2 SMNVEV (reference sequence). After removal of 8 bases from V and 5 bases from J, the junction contained 9 bases not matched to a gene. The CDR3 is CASYTGTGSTEAFF. The DNA for the CDR3 is TGTGCCAGCTATACCGGGACAGGGAGTACTGAAGCTTTCTTT.

V gene TRBV5-4 combines with J gene TRBJ2-5; unclear D gene. V dropped 0 bases and J dropped 5 bases, with 11 bases sitting between them. This CDR3 is 14 amino acids long. The germline V gene encodes CDR1 SGHNT and CDR2 YYREEE (reference sequence). This CDR3 reads CASSLDPGGETQYF. The CDR3 coding sequence is TGTGCCAGCAGCTTGGACCCGGGTGGGGAGACCCAGTACTTC.

The J gene is TRBJ1-4, the V gene TRBV9; D is perhaps TRBD1 (5 bases). Germline-derived CDR1 and CDR2 are SGDLS and YYNGEE. The CDR3 runs to 14 residues. V was clipped by 0 bases and J by 4 bases, with 7 bases between them. The CDR3 spells CASSVDRYNEKLFF. CDR3 bases: TGTGCCAGCAGCGTAGACAGGTATAATGAAAAACTGTTTTTT. Together with reference TRBV9 and TRBJ1-4, the CDR3 gives the full variable domain: DSGVTQTPKHLITATGQRVTLRCSPRSGDLSVYWYQQSLDQGLQFLIQYYNGEERAKGNILERFSAQQFPDLHSELNLSSLELGDSALYFCASSVDRYNEKLFFGSGTQLSVL.

V and J are TRBV28 and TRBJ1-1; D is perhaps TRBD1 (5 bases). Germline V gene sequence: CDR1 MDHEN, CDR2 SYDVKM. The CDR3 consists of 14 residues. V shed 9 bases and J shed 0 bases, with 14 bases lying between them. This chain's CDR3 is CASATGGVNTEAFF. CDR3 nucleotides: TGTGCCAGTGCTACGGGGGGGGTGAACACTGAAGCTTTCTTT. The full variable domain, in which reference TRBV28 and TRBJ1-1 provide the parts outside the CDR3, is DVKVTQSSRYLVKRTGEKVFLECVQDMDHENMFWYRQDPGLGLRLIYFSYDVKMKEKGDIPEGYSVSREKKERFSLILESASTNQTSMYLCASATGGVNTEAFFGQGTRLTVV.

The CDR3 nucleotides read TGTGCCAGCAGCTTAGCGGGTAGGGCCCTAAACACCGGGGAGCTGTTTTTT. This encodes CASSLAGRALNTGELFF. J is TRBJ2-2 and V is TRBV11-2; D not certain. Germline V lookup: CDR1 SGHAT, CDR2 FQNNGV. V was cut by 1 base and J by 2 bases, with 14 bases left in between. The CDR3 has 17 residues.

The V call is TRBV21-1, the J call TRBJ1-2; TRBD1 is the table's D call, not checked against the DNA. TRBV21-1 is annotated as a pseudogene. This CDR3 has 16 residues. CDR3 DNA: TGTGCCAGCAGCAAAGAGGGACAGGGGGCTAGATATGGCTACACCTTC. This gives the protein CASSKEGQGARYGYTF.

This chain connects TRBV2 to TRBJ2-3; D possibly corresponds to TRBD1 (7 bases). This CDR3 is 14 amino acids long. CDR1 and CDR2 from the germline V gene are SNHLY and FYNNEI. Between the trimmed V and J ends, which lost 9 bases and 2 bases, there was a span of 15 bases. CDR3 DNA sequence: TGTGCCAGTGGGGGGACAGTTTCCACAGATACGCAGTATTTT. Its protein product is CASGGTVSTDTQYF. Full variable domain (rest looked up from reference TRBV2 and TRBJ2-3): EPEVTQTPSHQVTQMGQEVILRCVPISNHLYFYWYRQILGQKVEFLVSFYNNEISEKSEIFDDQFSVERPDGSNFTLKIRSTKLEDSAMYFCASGGTVSTDTQYFGPGTRLTVL.

The chain combines TRBV3-1 (or the pseudogene TRBV3-2) with TRBJ2-7, with D possibly matching TRBD2 (5 bases). Germline lookup yields CDR1 LGHDT and CDR2 YNNKEL (reference sequence). The germline V and J ends were trimmed by 0 bases and 0 bases, with 18 bases remaining between them. This CDR3 has 18 amino acids. This CDR3 reads CASSQDRGKNFNSYEQYF. The CDR3 DNA is TGTGCCAGCAGCCAAGATCGGGGAAAAAATTTTAACTCCTACGAGCAGTACTTC.

J is TRBJ2-1 and V is TRBV7-2; D is uncertain. The CDR3 runs to 13 residues. CDR1 is SGHTA, CDR2 FQGNSA, per germline. Trimming shortened V by 1 base and J by 8 bases, and 9 bases separated the two germline ends. In DNA form, the CDR3 reads TGTGCCAGCAGCTTAGGGGAATTTGATGAGCAGTTCTTC. Translating gives CASSLGEFDEQFF. The entire variable domain, with the rest obtained from reference TRBV7-2 and TRBJ2-1, is as follows: GAGVSQSPSNKVTEKGKDVELRCDPISGHTALYWYRQSLGQGLEFLIYFQGNSAPDKSGLPSDRFSAERTGGSVSTLTIQRTQQEDSAVYLCASSLGEFDEQFFGPGTRLTVL.

The rearrangement uses TRBV9 and TRBJ1-2; no clear D. The V and J ends lost 0 bases and 2 bases respectively, with 8 bases between them. The germline CDR1 and CDR2 sequences are SGDLS and YYNGEE. CDR3 size: 14 residues. DNA of the CDR3: TGTGCCAGCAGCGTAGAGGGAGGGAACTATGGCTACACCTTC. Protein sequence: CASSVEGGNYGYTF.

The chain combines TRBV15 with TRBJ2-5, with D possibly being TRBD1 or TRBD2 (5 bases each). V lost 0 bases to trimming and J lost 4 bases, with 12 bases between them. The CDR3 runs 15 residues. Germline assignment: CDR1 LNHNV and CDR2 YYDKDF (reference sequence). For the CDR3, the DNA is TGTGCCACCAGCAGAGAAGTGGGGGATGGAGAGACCCAGTACTTC. Its translation: CATSREVGDGETQYF.

This sequence joins TRBV9 and TRBJ1-6, with a tentative D call TRBD1 (5 bases). The CDR3 covers 14 residues. Germline values: CDR1 SGDLS, CDR2 YYNGEE. V shed 3 bases and J shed 13 bases, with 17 bases lying between them. This CDR3 is CASSAGQGVGPLHF. CDR3 bases: TGTGCCAGCAGCGCGGGTCAGGGAGTCGGGCCCCTCCACTTT.

This sequence joins TRBV5-1 and TRBJ1-5, with 9 bases matching TRBD1. The CDR3 totals 15 residues. The germline CDR1 and CDR2 sequences are SGHRS and YFSETQ. With 4 bases clipped from V and 5 bases from J, the junction kept 7 bases outside the gene matches. In DNA, the CDR3 is TGCGCCAGCAGCAGGACAGGGGCGCCCGATCAGCCCCAGCATTTT. Residues: CASSRTGAPDQPQHF.

The sample holds a few counts of this clone. The chain carries TRBV12-3 or TRBV12-4 and TRBJ1-1; a weak D match, TRBD1 (5 bases). This CDR3 contains 13 residues. The germline V and J ends were trimmed by 3 bases and 12 bases, with 17 bases remaining between them. This CDR3 reads CASSLGLTSRSFF. CDR3 bases: TGTGCCAGCAGTTTGGGACTGACCAGCCGGTCTTTCTTT.

The rearrangement joins TRBV4-2 to TRBJ1-2; no firm D call. This CDR3 contains 17 residues. The V gene lost 5 bases and the J gene lost 1 base, with 20 bases spanning the gap. CDR1 is LGHNA and CDR2 is YNFKEQ in the germline V gene. The CDR3 DNA reads as TGTGCCAGCAGCTCGATGACGGTGCGGGCCCATAACTATGGCTACACCTTC. The encoded protein is CASSSMTVRAHNYGYTF.

The genes are TRBV7-2 and TRBJ2-1; 7 positions agree with TRBD2. This CDR3 region has 16 residues. Germline assignment: CDR1 SGHTA and CDR2 FQGNSA. Trimming cost V 3 bases and J 4 bases; bases outside gene matches: 9. CDR3 coding DNA: TGTGCCAGCAGCTTTTTGTTCGCGGGAGCTTACAATGAGCAGTTCTTC. Translating it yields CASSFLFAGAYNEQFF.

CDR3 DNA sequence: TGTGCCACCAGTGATTTTAGGACTAGCGGGAGGGCCCTCTCCTACAATGAGCAGTTCTTC. It specifies CATSDFRTSGRALSYNEQFF. The chain recombines TRBV24-1 with TRBJ2-1; 15 bases map to TRBD2. The trim removed 1 base at V and 0 bases at J, leaving 6 bases unmatched. Germline V gives CDR1 KGHDR, CDR2 SFDVKD. The CDR3 length is 20 residues.

This chain uses TRBV19 with TRBJ1-5, with 7 bases aligning to TRBD1. Germline CDR1 reads LNHDA; CDR2 reads SQIVND (reference sequence). The CDR3 spans 14 residues. The trim removed 8 bases at V and 9 bases at J, leaving 13 bases unmatched. CDR3 DNA sequence: TGTGCCAGTTCCAAGGGGGCGGAACAATGGCCCCAGCATTTT. Residues: CASSKGAEQWPQHF.